One sample yielded the 9 T cell receptor beta chains listed below, sequenced in a study of cytomegalovirus exposure and HLA in healthy donors. PCR amplification relied on 60 Vbeta primers (plus 13 Jbeta primers). The assay was immunoSEQ multiplex PCR, and TCRdb's table has in-frame clones only and misses some. The sample has fewer than 250,000 clones; about 81% are singletons. Specimen: PBMCs. The origin of the receptors is a man aged 40-50 years in good health and CMV-seropositive.

J is TRBJ1-1 and V is TRBV28, with a tentative D call TRBD1 (6 bases). CDR1 and CDR2 (germline): MDHEN, SYDVKM. Trimming took off 5 bases at V and 0 bases at J, with 10 bases between the two ends. The CDR3 extends over 14 amino acids. The CDR3 is CASSRTVLNTEAFF. The DNA for the CDR3 is TGTGCCAGCAGTCGGACAGTTCTGAACACTGAAGCTTTCTTT.

With respect to this clone: At the DNA level, this CDR3 is encoded by other sequences in the same sample as well. The V and J genes are TRBV7-9 and TRBJ2-5, with D possibly being TRBD2 (5 bases). V was shortened by 1 base and J by 5 bases, with 11 bases between the two germline ends. The CDR3 runs to 14 residues. Germline CDR1 and CDR2: SEHNR and FQNEAQ (reference sequence). The CDR3 region is CASSLGVGGETQYF. The CDR3 DNA is TGTGCCAGCAGCTTAGGTGTTGGCGGGGAGACCCAGTACTTC.

This clone has just a few counts. Written as DNA, the CDR3 is TGTGCCAGCAGCTTGGATACAGGGGTGAACACTGAAGCTTTCTTT. This gives the protein CASSLDTGVNTEAFF. The chain uses TRBV5-4 and TRBJ1-1; 7 bases align to TRBD1. The CDR3 runs 15 residues. Trimming removed 0 bases from V and 0 bases from J; junction bases left unmatched: 2. Germline V CDR1 and CDR2: SGHNT, YYREEE (reference sequence).

This chain uses TRBV11-2 with TRBJ1-1; no definite D call. CDR3 size: 16 residues. Deletions cut 5 bases from V and 1 base from J, with 17 bases between. The germline V gene encodes CDR1 SGHAT and CDR2 FQNNGV. The CDR3 sequence: CASSDRWRKPNTEAFF. The CDR3 DNA follows: TGTGCCAGCAGCGACCGCTGGCGGAAACCGAACACTGAAGCTTTCTTT.

The chain employs TRBV11-3 and TRBJ1-3, with 10 bases fitting TRBD1. Unmatched junction bases numbered 3, after V lost 5 bases and J lost 2 bases. The CDR3 is made up of 15 amino acids. The germline V gene has CDR1 SGHNT and CDR2 YENEEA. CDR3 region: CASSKGQGTGNTIYF. In DNA, the CDR3 is TGTGCCAGCAGCAAGGGACAGGGGACTGGAAACACCATATATTTT.

This chain connects TRBV7-8 to TRBJ2-5; 7 bases agree with TRBD1. This CDR3 contains 15 residues. The germline V gene has CDR1 SGHVS and CDR2 FQNEAQ. Trimming took 5 bases from V and 2 from J; bases not matched to a gene: 8. The CDR3 sequence is CASSPRTGRQETQYF. The CDR3 DNA reads as TGTGCCAGCAGCCCCCGGACAGGACGGCAAGAGACCCAGTACTTC.

This clone has a single count. V gene TRBV18 combines with J gene TRBJ1-4; tentatively, D is TRBD1 (5 bases). This CDR3 comprises 13 residues. Germline V lookup: CDR1 KGHSH, CDR2 LQKENI. Trimming left V 6 bases short and J 5 bases short, with 10 bases between. CDR3 bases: TGTGCCAGCTCGGGCGACAGAAATGAAAAACTGTTTTTT. It yields the protein CASSGDRNEKLFF.

V is TRBV6-1 and J is TRBJ1-1; TRBD1 might be the D (5 bases). Trimming pared 7 bases from V and 1 base from J, leaving 10 bases between. The CDR3 spans 13 residues. CDR1 and CDR2 (germline): MNHNS, SASEGT. The CDR3 spells CASTPTENTEAFF. Here the CDR3 DNA reads TGTGCCAGCACTCCGACAGAGAACACTGAAGCTTTCTTT.

This chain joins TRBV19 and TRBJ2-7; 10 bases are a match to TRBD2. The CDR3 has 18 amino acids. Germline trimming cut 2 bases from V and 2 bases from J; bases unmatched to any gene: 12. The germline V gene encodes CDR1 LNHDA and CDR2 SQIVND (reference sequence). The CDR3 spells CASSIQGSGRFLPYEQYF. CDR3 coding DNA: TGTGCCAGTAGTATACAAGGTAGCGGGAGGTTCCTTCCCTACGAGCAGTACTTC.